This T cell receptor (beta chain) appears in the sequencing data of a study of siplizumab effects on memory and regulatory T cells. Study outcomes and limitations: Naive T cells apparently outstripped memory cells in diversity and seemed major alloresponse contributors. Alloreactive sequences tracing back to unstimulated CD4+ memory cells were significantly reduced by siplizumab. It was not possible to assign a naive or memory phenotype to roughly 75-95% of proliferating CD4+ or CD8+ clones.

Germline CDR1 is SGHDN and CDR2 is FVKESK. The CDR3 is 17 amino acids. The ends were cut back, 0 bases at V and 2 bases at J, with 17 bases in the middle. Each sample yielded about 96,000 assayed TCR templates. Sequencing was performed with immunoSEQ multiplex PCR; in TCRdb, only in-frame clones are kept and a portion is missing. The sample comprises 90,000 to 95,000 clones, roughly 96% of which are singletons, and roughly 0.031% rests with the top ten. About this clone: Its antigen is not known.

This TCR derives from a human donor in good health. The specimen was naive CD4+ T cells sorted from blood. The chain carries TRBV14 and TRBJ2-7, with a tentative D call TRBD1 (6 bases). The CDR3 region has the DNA TGTGCCAGCAGCCAAGATCCCTTATGGGGGACAACCTACGAGCAGTACTTC. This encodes CASSQDPLWGTTYEQYF.